The rows below give T cell receptor beta chains drawn from one sample of a study of blood T cell repertoires in COVID-19. Produced via immunoSEQ multiplex PCR; TCRdb's table is partial and in-frame only. This sample yields fewer than 65,000 clones, of which 82% are seen a single time; 3.5% belongs to the top ten. The specimen sequenced was peripheral blood. The source of these receptors is a man aged 60 to 75 with acute or convalescent COVID-19. Each CDR3 is given with its conserved first and last residue. D genes are given only for firm matches. Where a row states a size, it is once, few, many or the class of an expanded clone; other rows omit it.

V gene: TRBV2
J gene: TRBJ1-6
clone size: NA
D gene: NA
CDR3 protein: CASRSSSYNSPLHF
CDR3 DNA: TGTGCCAGCAGGAGTAGCTCCTATAATTCACCCCTCCACTTT

V gene: TRBV4-1
J gene: TRBJ1-5
clone size: NA
D gene: NA
CDR3 protein: CASSQEQGNQPQHF
CDR3 DNA: TGCGCCAGCAGCCAAGAGCAGGGCAATCAGCCCCAGCATTTT

V gene: TRBV18
J gene: TRBJ2-3
clone size: few
D gene: TRBD1
CDR3 protein: CASAGTGQTDTQYF
CDR3 DNA: TGTGCCAGCGCCGGGACAGGGCAGACAGATACGCAGTATTTT

V gene: TRBV7-2
J gene: TRBJ2-7
clone size: NA
D gene: NA
CDR3 protein: CASSSGGTYEQYF
CDR3 DNA: TGTGCCAGCAGCTCGGGGGGCACCTACGAGCAGTACTTC

V gene: TRBV9
J gene: TRBJ2-1
clone size: NA
D gene: TRBD2
CDR3 protein: CASRGREGTDYNEQFF
CDR3 DNA: TGTGCCAGCAGGGGGCGGGAGGGGACAGATTACAATGAGCAGTTCTTC

V gene: TRBV5-5
J gene: TRBJ2-4
clone size: NA
D gene: TRBD2
CDR3 protein: CASTTGLAGGLAKNIQYF
CDR3 DNA: TGTGCCAGCACCACAGGACTAGCGGGGGGCTTAGCCAAAAACATTCAGTACTTC

V gene: TRBV25-1
J gene: TRBJ1-3
clone size: NA
D gene: NA
CDR3 protein: CASSERRAAGNTIYF
CDR3 DNA: TGTGCCAGCAGTGAACGCAGGGCGGCTGGAAACACCATATATTTT

V gene: TRBV28
J gene: TRBJ2-1
clone size: NA
D gene: NA
CDR3 protein: CASSVPYNEQFF
CDR3 DNA: TGTGCCAGCTCGGTCCCCTACAATGAGCAGTTCTTC

V gene: TRBV29-1
J gene: TRBJ1-1
clone size: NA
D gene: NA
CDR3 protein: CSVSGASTEAFF
CDR3 DNA: TGCAGCGTTTCTGGGGCTTCCACTGAAGCTTTCTTT

V gene: TRBV7-2
J gene: TRBJ1-1
clone size: NA
D gene: TRBD1
CDR3 protein: CASSSFIQGARSRAFF
CDR3 DNA: TGTGCCAGCAGCTCTTTTATTCAGGGGGCGCGAAGTAGAGCTTTCTTT

V gene: TRBV9
J gene: TRBJ1-3
clone size: NA
D gene: NA
CDR3 protein: CASSVADGRSGNTIYF
CDR3 DNA: TGTGCCAGCAGCGTAGCCGACGGGAGATCGGGAAACACCATATATTTT

V gene: TRBV6-5
J gene: TRBJ1-6
clone size: NA
D gene: NA
CDR3 protein: CASSPLSSYNSPLHF
CDR3 DNA: TGTGCCAGCAGCCCCCTAAGCTCCTATAATTCACCCCTCCACTTT

V gene: TRBV10-3
J gene: TRBJ1-1
clone size: NA
D gene: NA
CDR3 protein: CAISESWSGAFF
CDR3 DNA: TGTGCCATCAGTGAATCTTGGAGCGGAGCTTTCTTT

V gene: TRBV27
J gene: TRBJ2-5
clone size: once
D gene: TRBD1
CDR3 protein: CASSLYRGMETQYF
CDR3 DNA: TGTGCCAGCAGTTTATACAGGGGGATGGAGACCCAGTACTTC

V gene: TRBV5-1
J gene: TRBJ1-6
clone size: NA
D gene: TRBD1
CDR3 protein: CASSTGQGENLGTSPLHF
CDR3 DNA: TGCGCCAGCAGCACGGGACAGGGGGAAAATTTGGGGACCTCACCCCTCCACTTT

V gene: TRBV2
J gene: TRBJ1-2
clone size: NA
D gene: TRBD1
CDR3 protein: CASSGPGGDYGYTF
CDR3 DNA: TGTGCCAGCAGTGGCCCAGGGGGAGACTATGGCTACACCTTC

V gene: TRBV18
J gene: TRBJ2-5
clone size: NA
D gene: NA
CDR3 protein: CASSRGRAGQETQYF
CDR3 DNA: TGTGCCAGCTCAAGGGGCAGGGCCGGCCAAGAGACCCAGTACTTC

V gene: TRBV12-2
J gene: TRBJ1-4
clone size: NA
D gene: NA
CDR3 protein: CASRLGDRGRGKLFF
CDR3 DNA: TGTGCAAGTCGCTTAGGCGACAGGGGGCGAGGAAAACTGTTTTTT

V gene: TRBV2
J gene: TRBJ2-5
clone size: NA
D gene: TRBD2
CDR3 protein: CASSEAQGGKTQYF
CDR3 DNA: TGTGCCAGCAGTGAAGCGCAGGGAGGGAAGACCCAGTACTTC

V gene: TRBV6-6
J gene: TRBJ1-3
clone size: NA
D gene: TRBD1
CDR3 protein: CASSRDSNSGNTIYF
CDR3 DNA: TGTGCCAGCAGTCGGGACAGCAACTCTGGAAACACCATATATTTT

V gene: TRBV2
J gene: TRBJ1-2
clone size: NA
D gene: NA
CDR3 protein: CASTDLQAENANYGYTF
CDR3 DNA: TGTGCCAGCACCGACCTGCAGGCCGAAAATGCTAACTATGGCTACACCTTC

V gene: TRBV14
J gene: TRBJ2-1
clone size: NA
D gene: TRBD1
CDR3 protein: CASSQVIRTGTYNEQFF
CDR3 DNA: TGTGCCAGCAGCCAAGTAATTAGGACAGGGACCTACAATGAGCAGTTCTTC

V gene: TRBV28
J gene: TRBJ2-7
clone size: NA
D gene: NA
CDR3 protein: CASSEGFPYEQYF
CDR3 DNA: TGTGCCAGCAGTGAGGGATTTCCCTACGAGCAGTACTTC

V gene: TRBV24-1
J gene: TRBJ2-2
clone size: NA
D gene: TRBD1
CDR3 protein: CATLPGQGTGELFF
CDR3 DNA: TGTGCCACATTACCGGGACAGGGCACCGGGGAGCTGTTTTTT